This T cell receptor (beta chain) was recorded in a study of T cell responses to AZD1222 COVID-19 vaccine. Libraries were prepared by immunoSEQ multiplex PCR; TCRdb keeps only in-frame clonotypes and omits some of them. This repertoire shows 130,000 to 150,000 clones, about nine tenths found once; its top ten account for about 15%. Comment on this clone: Its specificity is unknown.

Overall study results and limits: Repertoire sampling occurred only after the peak T cell response.

In germline, CDR1 is SGHNT, CDR2 YENEEA. Trimming stripped 0 bases from V and 4 bases from J, with 6 bases between. The CDR3 consists of 13 residues. This clonotype originated in an adult in good health. The V gene is TRBV11-3, the J gene TRBJ1-1; the D gene is possibly TRBD1 (6 bases). The sequenced sample was peripheral blood, obtained on day 0 of AZD1222 vaccination. The CDR3 protein is CASSLEQGTEAFF. CDR3 DNA sequence: TGTGCCAGCAGCTTAGAACAGGGCACTGAAGCTTTCTTT. Variable domain in full (rest from reference TRBV11-3 and TRBJ1-1): EAGVVQSPRYKIIEKKQPVAFWCNPISGHNTLYWYLQNLGQGPELLIRYENEEAVDDSQLPKDRFSAERLKGVDSTLKIQPAELGDSAVYLCASSLEQGTEAFFGQGTRLTVV.